The T cell receptor (beta chain) described here comes from a study of shared clonotypes between healthy human individuals. Assay used: immunoSEQ multiplex PCR; TCRdb lists only in-frame clones, some missing. The sample has about 820,000 clones; approximately 92% are singletons. V gave up 5 bases and J gave up 6 bases, with 8 bases separating them. The germline gives CDR1 LNHDA, CDR2 SQIVND (reference sequence). This CDR3 has 11 residues. In the naive CD8 group, cells lacked CD45RO and were positively selected for CCR7, so terminally differentiated effector memory CD45RA+ cells were left out. The rearrangement uses TRBV19 and TRBJ2-7, with a possible D match to TRBD1 (5 bases). The sequence was obtained from a man under 40 in good health. Source material: naive CD8+ T cells sorted from blood. The CDR3 DNA is TGTGCCAGTAGTGAAGGGGCCGAGCAGTACTTC. Its translation is CASSEGAEQYF.